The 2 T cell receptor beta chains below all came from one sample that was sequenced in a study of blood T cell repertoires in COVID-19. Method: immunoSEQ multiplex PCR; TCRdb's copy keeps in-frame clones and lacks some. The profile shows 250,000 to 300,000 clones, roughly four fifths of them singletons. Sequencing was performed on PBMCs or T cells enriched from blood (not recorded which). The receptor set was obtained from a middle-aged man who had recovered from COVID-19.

For the CDR3, the DNA is TGTGCCAGCAGCCCTCCAGATACGCAGTATTTT. Translating gives CASSPPDTQYF. V and J are TRBV7-3 and TRBJ2-3; no clear D. CDR1 SGHTA and CDR2 FQGTGA come from the germline V gene. The CDR3 contains 11 residues. Trimming cost V 5 bases and J 4 bases, with 4 bases left between them.

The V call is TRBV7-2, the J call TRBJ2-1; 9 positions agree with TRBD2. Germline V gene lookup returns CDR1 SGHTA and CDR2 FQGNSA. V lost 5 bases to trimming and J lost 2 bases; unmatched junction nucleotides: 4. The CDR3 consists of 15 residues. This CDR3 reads CASSPAGGPYNEQFF. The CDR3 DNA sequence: TGTGCCAGCAGCCCGGCGGGGGGGCCCTACAATGAGCAGTTCTTC.